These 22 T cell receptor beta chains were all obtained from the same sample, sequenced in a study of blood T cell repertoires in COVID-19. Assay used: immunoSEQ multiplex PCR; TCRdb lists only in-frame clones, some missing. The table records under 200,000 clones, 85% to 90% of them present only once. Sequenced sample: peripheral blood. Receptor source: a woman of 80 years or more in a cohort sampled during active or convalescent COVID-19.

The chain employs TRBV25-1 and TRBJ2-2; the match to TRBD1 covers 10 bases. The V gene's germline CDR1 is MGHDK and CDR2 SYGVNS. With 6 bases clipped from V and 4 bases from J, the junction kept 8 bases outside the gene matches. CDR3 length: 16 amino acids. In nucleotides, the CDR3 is TGTGCCAGCAGCCCTCGGACAGGGGGATCCACCGGGGAGCTGTTTTTT. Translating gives CASSPRTGGSTGELFF.

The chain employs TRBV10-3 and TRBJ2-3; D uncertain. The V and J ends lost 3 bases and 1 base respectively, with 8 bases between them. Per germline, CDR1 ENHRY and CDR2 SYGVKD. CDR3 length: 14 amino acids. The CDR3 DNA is TGTGCCATCAGTGAACGACGGGGCACAGATACGCAGTATTTT. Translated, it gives CAISERRGTDTQYF.

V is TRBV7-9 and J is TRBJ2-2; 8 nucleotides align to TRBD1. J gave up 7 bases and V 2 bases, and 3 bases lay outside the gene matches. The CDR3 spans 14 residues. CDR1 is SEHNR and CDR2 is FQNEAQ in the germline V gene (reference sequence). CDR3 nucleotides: TGTGCCAGCAGCTTACAGGGGGCCAGCGGGGAGCTGTTTTTT. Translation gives CASSLQGASGELFF.

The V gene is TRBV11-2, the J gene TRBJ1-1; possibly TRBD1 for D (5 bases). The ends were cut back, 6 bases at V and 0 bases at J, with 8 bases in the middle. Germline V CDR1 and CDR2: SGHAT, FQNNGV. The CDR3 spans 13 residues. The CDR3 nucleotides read TGTGCCAGCAGAGGACAAATGAACACTGAAGCTTTCTTT. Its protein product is CASRGQMNTEAFF.

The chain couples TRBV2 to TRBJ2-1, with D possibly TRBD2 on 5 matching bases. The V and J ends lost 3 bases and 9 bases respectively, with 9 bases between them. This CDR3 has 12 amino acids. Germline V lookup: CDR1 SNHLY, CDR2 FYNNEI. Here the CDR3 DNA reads TGTGCCAGCAGTGACCTGGCGGGTGAGCAGTTCTTC. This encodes CASSDLAGEQFF. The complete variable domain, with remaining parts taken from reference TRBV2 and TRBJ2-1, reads EPEVTQTPSHQVTQMGQEVILRCVPISNHLYFYWYRQILGQKVEFLVSFYNNEISEKSEIFDDQFSVERPDGSNFTLKIRSTKLEDSAMYFCASSDLAGEQFFGPGTRLTVL.

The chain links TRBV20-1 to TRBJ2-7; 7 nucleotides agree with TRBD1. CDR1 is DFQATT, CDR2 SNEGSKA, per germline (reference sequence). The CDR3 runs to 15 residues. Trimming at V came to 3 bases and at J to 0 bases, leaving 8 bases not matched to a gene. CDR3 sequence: CSASDVTGDSYEQYF. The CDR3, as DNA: TGCAGTGCTAGTGATGTTACAGGGGACTCCTACGAGCAGTACTTC.

The CDR3 DNA reads TGTGCCATCAGTGGGAGGGGCCGGGACACCGGGGAGCTGTTTTTT. Encoded protein: CAISGRGRDTGELFF. The V call is TRBV10-3, the J call TRBJ2-2; D is possibly TRBD2 (6 bases). V was shortened by 4 bases and J by 3 bases, with 12 bases between the two germline ends. The CDR3 is 15 amino acids. Germline loops: CDR1 ENHRY, CDR2 SYGVKD.

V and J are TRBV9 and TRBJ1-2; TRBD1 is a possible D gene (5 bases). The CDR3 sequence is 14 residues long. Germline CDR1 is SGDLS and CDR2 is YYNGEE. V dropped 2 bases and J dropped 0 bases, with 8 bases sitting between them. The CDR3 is CASSVAGSNYGYTF. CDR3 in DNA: TGTGCCAGCAGCGTCGCAGGGTCTAACTATGGCTACACCTTC.

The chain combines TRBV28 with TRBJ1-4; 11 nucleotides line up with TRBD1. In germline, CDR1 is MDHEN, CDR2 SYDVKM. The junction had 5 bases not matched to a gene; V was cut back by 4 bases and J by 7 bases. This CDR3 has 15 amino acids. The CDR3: CASSSPGTGGEKLFF. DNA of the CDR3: TGTGCCAGCAGTTCTCCCGGGACAGGGGGTGAAAAACTGTTTTTT.

DNA of the CDR3: TGTGCCAGCAGCCAGAGGTTGGCCTTTTCACCCCTCCACTTT. It is translated as CASSQRLAFSPLHF. This chain connects TRBV3-1 (or the pseudogene TRBV3-2) to TRBJ1-6; D unresolved. This CDR3 has 14 residues. Germline CDR1 and CDR2: LGHDT and YNNKEL (reference sequence). The V end was cut by 3 bases, the J end by 9 bases, with 12 bases between.

The CDR3 loop is CASSEWKDRGRYNEQFF. In DNA form, the CDR3 reads TGCGCCAGCAGTGAATGGAAGGACAGGGGGCGATACAATGAGCAGTTCTTC. This chain uses TRBV10-2 with TRBJ2-1; 11 nucleotides align to TRBD1. After removal of 3 bases from V and 4 bases from J, the junction contained 8 bases not matched to a gene. This CDR3 spans 17 amino acids. The germline V gene has CDR1 WSHSY and CDR2 SAAADI.

The CDR3 here is CASSRDRTSGSRETQYF. As DNA, the CDR3 is TGTGCCAGTAGTAGGGATAGGACTAGCGGGAGTAGAGAGACCCAGTACTTC. The chain recombines TRBV19 with TRBJ2-5, with 13 bases lining up with TRBD2. Germline-derived CDR1 and CDR2 are LNHDA and SQIVND (reference sequence). Germline trimming cut 4 bases from V and 4 bases from J; bases unmatched to any gene: 9. CDR3 length equals 17 residues. Supplemented by reference TRBV19 and TRBJ2-5, the full variable domain reads DGGITQSPKYLFRKEGQNVTLSCEQNLNHDAMYWYRQDPGQGLRLIYYSQIVNDFQKGDIAEGYSVSREKKESFPLTVTSAQKNPTAFYLCASSRDRTSGSRETQYFGPGTRLLVL.

The CDR3 nucleotides are TGCGCCAGCCGGTCGACAGGCTCTGGAAACACCATATATTTT. The encoded protein is CASRSTGSGNTIYF. The chain employs TRBV5-1 and TRBJ1-3; weak D call: TRBD1 (6 bases). CDR3 size: 14 residues. The V end was cut by 7 bases, the J end by 0 bases, with 11 bases between. Germline-derived CDR1 and CDR2 are SGHRS and YFSETQ.

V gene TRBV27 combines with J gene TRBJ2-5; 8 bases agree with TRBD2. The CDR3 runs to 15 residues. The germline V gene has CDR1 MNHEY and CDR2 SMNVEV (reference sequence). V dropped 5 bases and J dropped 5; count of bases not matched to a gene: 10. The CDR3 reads CASSPPNSGEETQYF. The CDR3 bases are TGTGCCAGCAGTCCCCCGAATAGCGGGGAGGAGACCCAGTACTTC.

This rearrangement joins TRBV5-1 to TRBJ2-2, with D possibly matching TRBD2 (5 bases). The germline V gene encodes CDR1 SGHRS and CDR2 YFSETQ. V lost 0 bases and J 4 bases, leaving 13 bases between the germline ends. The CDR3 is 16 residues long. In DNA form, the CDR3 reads TGCGCCAGCAGCTTGGCCTCGGGGTCGGGCACCGGGGAGCTGTTTTTT. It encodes CASSLASGSGTGELFF.

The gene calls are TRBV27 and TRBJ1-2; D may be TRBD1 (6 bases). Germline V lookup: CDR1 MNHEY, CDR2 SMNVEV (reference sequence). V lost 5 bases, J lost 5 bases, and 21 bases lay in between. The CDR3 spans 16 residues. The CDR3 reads CASSPSTTDRAYGYTF. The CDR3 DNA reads TGTGCCAGCAGTCCATCTACGACGGACAGAGCTTATGGCTACACCTTC.

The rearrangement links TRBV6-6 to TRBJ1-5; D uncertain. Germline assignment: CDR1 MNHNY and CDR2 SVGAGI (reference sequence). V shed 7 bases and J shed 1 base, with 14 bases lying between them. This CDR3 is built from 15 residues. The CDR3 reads CASNPKTSSNQPQHF. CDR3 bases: TGTGCCAGCAATCCTAAGACTTCAAGCAATCAGCCCCAGCATTTT.

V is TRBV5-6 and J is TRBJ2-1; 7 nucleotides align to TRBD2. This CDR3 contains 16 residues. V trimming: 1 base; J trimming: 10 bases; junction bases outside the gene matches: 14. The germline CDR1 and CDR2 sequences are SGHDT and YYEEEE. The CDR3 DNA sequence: TGTGCCAGCAGCTTGCGGGCGGGGGTCTTTCTTAAAGAGCAGTTCTTC. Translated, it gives CASSLRAGVFLKEQFF.

The CDR3 loop reads CASSIVEGWGETQYF. The CDR3 bases are TGTGCCAGTAGTATAGTGGAGGGATGGGGGGAGACCCAGTACTTC. V gene TRBV19 combines with J gene TRBJ2-5, with D possibly matching TRBD2 (6 bases). There are 15 residues in the CDR3. V was cut by 1 base and J by 5 bases, with 14 bases left in between. The V gene's germline CDR1 is LNHDA and CDR2 SQIVND (reference sequence).

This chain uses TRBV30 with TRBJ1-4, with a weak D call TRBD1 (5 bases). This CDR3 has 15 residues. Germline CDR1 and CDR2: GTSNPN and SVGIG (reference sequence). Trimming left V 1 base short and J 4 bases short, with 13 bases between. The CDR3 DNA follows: TGTGCCTGGAGTGATACAGGCGGTAGTAATGAAAAACTGTTTTTT. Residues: CAWSDTGGSNEKLFF.

The CDR3 nucleotides are TGTGCCAGCAGCGACCAGGGATGGGGTGAGCAGTTCTTC. It specifies CASSDQGWGEQFF. The chain joins TRBV9 to TRBJ2-1; a possible D gene is TRBD1 (5 bases). Trimming took 3 bases from V and 9 from J, leaving 13 bases between them. Per the germline V gene, CDR1 is SGDLS and CDR2 is YYNGEE. The CDR3 has 13 amino acids.

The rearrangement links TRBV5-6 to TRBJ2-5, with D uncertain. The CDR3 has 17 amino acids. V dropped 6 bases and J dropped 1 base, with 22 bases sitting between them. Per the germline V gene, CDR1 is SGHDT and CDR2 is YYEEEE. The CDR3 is CASNSPALRSTQETQYF. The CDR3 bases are TGTGCCAGCAACTCCCCAGCGCTACGCAGCACCCAAGAGACCCAGTACTTC.